A single count supports the clone carrying this TCR beta chain. The data were taken from a study of blood T cell repertoires in COVID-19. Study in general: Material from acute and convalescent COVID-19 was sourced from the United States, Italy and Spain. T cells, B-cell-depleted T cells, or PBMCs provided the cDNA or gDNA that served as material.

This CDR3 contains 14 residues. In germline, CDR1 is WSHSY, CDR2 SAAADI. The V end was cut by 4 bases, the J end by 5 bases, with 14 bases between. Authors' data handling: Scientists estimated how many nucleated cells there were by amplifying reference gene primers. The data were produced by immunoSEQ multiplex PCR, yet TCRdb's version contains in-frame clones alone and is incomplete. V, J and clone size derive from that table, while D and trimming were established from the DNA sequence. The sample lists some 58,000 clones; around 87% were seen once. The TCR was taken from a man aged 45-60 years with acute or convalescent COVID-19. The sequenced sample consisted of peripheral blood. J is TRBJ2-5 and V is TRBV10-2, with D possibly being TRBD2 (5 bases). The CDR3 nucleotides are TGCGCCAGCAGTGTTTCGCTAGCTTGGGAGACCCAGTACTTC. Its translation: CASSVSLAWETQYF.